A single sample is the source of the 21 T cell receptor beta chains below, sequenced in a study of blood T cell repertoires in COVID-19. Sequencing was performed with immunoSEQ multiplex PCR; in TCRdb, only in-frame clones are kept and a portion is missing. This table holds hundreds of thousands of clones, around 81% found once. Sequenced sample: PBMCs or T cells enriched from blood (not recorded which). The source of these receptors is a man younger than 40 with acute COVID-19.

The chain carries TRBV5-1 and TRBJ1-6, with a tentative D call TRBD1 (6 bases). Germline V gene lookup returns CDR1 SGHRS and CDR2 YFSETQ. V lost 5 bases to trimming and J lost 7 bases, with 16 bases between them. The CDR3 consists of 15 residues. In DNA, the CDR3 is TGCGCCAGCAGTTTAGCGGGGGCAGACAATTCACCCCTCCACTTT. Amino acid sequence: CASSLAGADNSPLHF. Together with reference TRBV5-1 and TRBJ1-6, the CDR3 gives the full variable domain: KAGVTQTPRYLIKTRGQQVTLSCSPISGHRSVSWYQQTPGQGLQFLFEYFSETQRNKGNFPGRFSGRQFSNSRSEMNVSTLELGDSALYLCASSLAGADNSPLHFGNGTRLTVT.

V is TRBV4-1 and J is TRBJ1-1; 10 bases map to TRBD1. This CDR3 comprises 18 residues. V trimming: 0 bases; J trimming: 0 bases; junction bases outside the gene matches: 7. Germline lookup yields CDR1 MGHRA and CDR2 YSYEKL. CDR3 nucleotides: TGCGCCAGCAGCCAAGATCGACAGGGGGCGGGGATGAACACTGAAGCTTTCTTT. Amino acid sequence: CASSQDRQGAGMNTEAFF.

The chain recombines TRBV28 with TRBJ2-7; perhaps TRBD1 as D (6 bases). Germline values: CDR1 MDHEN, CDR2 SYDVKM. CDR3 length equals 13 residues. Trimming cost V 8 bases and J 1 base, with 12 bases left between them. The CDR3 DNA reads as TGTGCCAGCCGGGACATAAGTTCCTACGAGCAGTACTTC. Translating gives CASRDISSYEQYF. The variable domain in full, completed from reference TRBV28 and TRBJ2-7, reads DVKVTQSSRYLVKRTGEKVFLECVQDMDHENMFWYRQDPGLGLRLIYFSYDVKMKEKGDIPEGYSVSREKKERFSLILESASTNQTSMYLCASRDISSYEQYFGPGTRLTVT.

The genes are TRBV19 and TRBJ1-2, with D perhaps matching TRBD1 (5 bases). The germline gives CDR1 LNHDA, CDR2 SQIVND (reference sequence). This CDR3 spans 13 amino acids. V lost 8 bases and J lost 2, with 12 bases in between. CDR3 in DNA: TGTGCCAGTGCCCTGAAGGGGAACTATGGCTACACCTTC. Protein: CASALKGNYGYTF.

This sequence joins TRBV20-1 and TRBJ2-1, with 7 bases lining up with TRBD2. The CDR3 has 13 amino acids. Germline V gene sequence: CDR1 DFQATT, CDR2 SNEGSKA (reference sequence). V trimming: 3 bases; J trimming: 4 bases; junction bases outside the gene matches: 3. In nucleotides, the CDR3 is TGCAGTGCTAGTGGGGGAGGGTACAATGAGCAGTTCTTC. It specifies CSASGGGYNEQFF.

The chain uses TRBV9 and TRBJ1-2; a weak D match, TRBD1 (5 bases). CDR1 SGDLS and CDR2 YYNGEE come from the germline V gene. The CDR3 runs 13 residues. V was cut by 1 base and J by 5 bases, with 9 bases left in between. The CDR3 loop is CASSVQGTYGYTF. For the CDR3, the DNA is TGTGCCAGCAGCGTACAGGGTACTTATGGCTACACCTTC.

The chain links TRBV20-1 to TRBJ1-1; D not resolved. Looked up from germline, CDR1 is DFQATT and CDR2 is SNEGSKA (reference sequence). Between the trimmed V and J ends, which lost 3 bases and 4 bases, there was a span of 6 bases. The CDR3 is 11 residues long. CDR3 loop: CSASGSTEAFF. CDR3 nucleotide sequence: TGCAGTGCTAGCGGTAGCACTGAAGCTTTCTTT.

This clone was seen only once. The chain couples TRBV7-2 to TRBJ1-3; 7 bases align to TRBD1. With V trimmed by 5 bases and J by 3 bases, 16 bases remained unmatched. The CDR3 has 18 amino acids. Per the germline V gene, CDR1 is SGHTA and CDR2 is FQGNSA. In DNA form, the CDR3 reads TGTGCCAGCAGCCAAACCGGGACAGTGGCTCCTTTTGGAAACACCATATATTTT. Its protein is CASSQTGTVAPFGNTIYF.

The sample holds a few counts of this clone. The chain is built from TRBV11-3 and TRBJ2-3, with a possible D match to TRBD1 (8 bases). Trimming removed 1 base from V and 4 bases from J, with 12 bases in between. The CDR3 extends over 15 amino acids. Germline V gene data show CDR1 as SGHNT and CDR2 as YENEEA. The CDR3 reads CASSLGTGRADTQYF. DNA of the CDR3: TGTGCCAGCAGCTTAGGGACAGGGAGGGCAGATACGCAGTATTTT.

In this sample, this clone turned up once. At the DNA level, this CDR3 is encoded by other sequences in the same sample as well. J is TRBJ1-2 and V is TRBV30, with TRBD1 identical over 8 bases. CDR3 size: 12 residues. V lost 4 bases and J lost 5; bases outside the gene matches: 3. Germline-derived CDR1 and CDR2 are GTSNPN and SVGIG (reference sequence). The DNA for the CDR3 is TGTGCCTGGACAGGGGGCGGGTATGGCTACACCTTC. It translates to CAWTGGGYGYTF.

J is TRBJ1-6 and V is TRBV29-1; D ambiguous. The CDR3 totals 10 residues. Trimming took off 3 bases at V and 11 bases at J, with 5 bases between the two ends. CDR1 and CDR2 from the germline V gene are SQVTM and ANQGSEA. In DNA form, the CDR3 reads TGCAGCGTTGATGAGCCACCCCTCCACTTT. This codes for CSVDEPPLHF.

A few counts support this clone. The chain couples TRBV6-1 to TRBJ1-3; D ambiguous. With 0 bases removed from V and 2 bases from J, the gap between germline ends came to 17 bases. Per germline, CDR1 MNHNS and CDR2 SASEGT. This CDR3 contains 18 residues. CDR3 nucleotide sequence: TGTGCCAGCAGTGAAGCCCTTATATTGAGACTGGCTGGAAACACCATATATTTT. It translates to CASSEALILRLAGNTIYF.

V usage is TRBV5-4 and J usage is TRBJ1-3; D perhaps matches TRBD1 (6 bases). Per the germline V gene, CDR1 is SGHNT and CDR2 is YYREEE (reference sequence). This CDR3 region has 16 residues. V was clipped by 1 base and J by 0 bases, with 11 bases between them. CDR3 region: CASSLWGQASGNTIYF. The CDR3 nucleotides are TGTGCCAGCAGCTTGTGGGGACAAGCCTCTGGAAACACCATATATTTT.

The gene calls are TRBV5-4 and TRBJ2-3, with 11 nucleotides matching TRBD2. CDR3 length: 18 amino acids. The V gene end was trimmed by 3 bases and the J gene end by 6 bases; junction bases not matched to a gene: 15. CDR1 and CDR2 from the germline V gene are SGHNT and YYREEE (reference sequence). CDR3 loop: CASSYWLFGLAGRDTQYF. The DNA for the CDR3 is TGTGCCAGCAGCTATTGGCTCTTCGGACTAGCGGGTCGGGATACGCAGTATTTT.

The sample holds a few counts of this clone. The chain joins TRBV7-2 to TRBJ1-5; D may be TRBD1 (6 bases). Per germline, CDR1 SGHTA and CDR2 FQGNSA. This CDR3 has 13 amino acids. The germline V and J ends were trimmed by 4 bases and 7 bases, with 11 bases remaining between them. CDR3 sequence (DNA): TGTGCCAGCAGCTGGGGTACAGGGCAGCCCCAGCATTTT. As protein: CASSWGTGQPQHF.

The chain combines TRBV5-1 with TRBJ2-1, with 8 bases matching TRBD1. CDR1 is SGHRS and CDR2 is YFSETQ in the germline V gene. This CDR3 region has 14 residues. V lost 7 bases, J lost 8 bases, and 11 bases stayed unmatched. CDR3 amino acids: CASSGGTGGDEQFF. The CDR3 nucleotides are TGCGCCAGCTCTGGCGGGACAGGTGGGGATGAGCAGTTCTTC.

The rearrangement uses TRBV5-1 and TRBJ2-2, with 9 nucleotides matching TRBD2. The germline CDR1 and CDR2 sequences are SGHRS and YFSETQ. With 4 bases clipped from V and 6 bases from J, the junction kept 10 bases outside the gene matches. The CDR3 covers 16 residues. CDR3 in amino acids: CASSPGAGGPSGELFF. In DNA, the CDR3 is TGCGCCAGCAGCCCTGGTGCGGGGGGGCCTTCCGGGGAGCTGTTTTTT.

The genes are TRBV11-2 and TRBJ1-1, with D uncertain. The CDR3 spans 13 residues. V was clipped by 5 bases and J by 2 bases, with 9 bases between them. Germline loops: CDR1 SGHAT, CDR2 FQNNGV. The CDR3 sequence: CASSPMGNTEAFF. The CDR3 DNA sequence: TGTGCCAGCAGCCCCATGGGCAACACTGAAGCTTTCTTT.

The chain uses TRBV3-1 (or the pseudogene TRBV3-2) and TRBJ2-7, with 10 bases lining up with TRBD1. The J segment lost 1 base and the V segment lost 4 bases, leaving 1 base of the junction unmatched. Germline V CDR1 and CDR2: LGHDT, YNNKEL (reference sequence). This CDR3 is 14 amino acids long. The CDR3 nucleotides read TGTGCCAGCAGCCGGGACAGGGGATCCTACGAGCAGTACTTC. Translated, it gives CASSRDRGSYEQYF.

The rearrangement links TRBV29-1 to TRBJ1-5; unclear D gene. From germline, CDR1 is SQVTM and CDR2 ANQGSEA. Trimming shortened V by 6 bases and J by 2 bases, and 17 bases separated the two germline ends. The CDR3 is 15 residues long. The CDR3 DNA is TGCAGCGTCTCCGACGGGTTTTTAGGCAATCAGCCCCAGCATTTT. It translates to CSVSDGFLGNQPQHF.

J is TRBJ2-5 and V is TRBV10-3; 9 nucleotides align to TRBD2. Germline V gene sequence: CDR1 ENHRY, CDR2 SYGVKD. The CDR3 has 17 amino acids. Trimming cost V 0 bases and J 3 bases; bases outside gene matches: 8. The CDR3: CAISESASGEQEETQYF. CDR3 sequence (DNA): TGTGCCATCAGTGAGTCAGCTAGCGGGGAGCAAGAAGAGACCCAGTACTTC.